A selection of T cell receptor beta chains follows, all from one sample in a study of CD8 T cells in Susac syndrome. Each CDR3 protein is one row after TCRdb ran MiXCR on the immunoSEQ multiplex PCR reads. The sample has 150,000 to 250,000 distinct CDR3 sequences, 90% to 95% seen once. The sample taken for sequencing was CD4+ T cells from PBMCs. These receptors were collected from a human donor with multiple sclerosis. Each CDR3 is given with its conserved first and last residue. The D gene is left open where the match is weak.

-,TRBV3-1,TRBJ1-5,TGTGCCAGCAGCCAAGGGGAGCGGCCCCAGCATTTT,CASSQGERPQHF
-,TRBV5-1,TRBJ2-7,TGCGCCAGCAGCCCGCTGGCACCATCATCCTACGAGCAGTACTTC,CASSPLAPSSYEQYF
TRBD2,TRBV6-5,TRBJ2-1,TGTGCCAGCAGGAGGACTAGCGGGGGCTACAATGAGCAGTTCTTC,CASRRTSGGYNEQFF
-,TRBV30,TRBJ2-7,TGTGCCTGGGCCCGGGGGCCATACGAGCAGTACTTC,CAWARGPYEQYF
TRBD1,TRBV18,TRBJ1-6,TGTGCCAGCTCACCTATGGACAGGGGTAATAATTCACCCCTCCACTTT,CASSPMDRGNNSPLHF
TRBD2,TRBV15,TRBJ2-7,TGTGCCACCAGAAATAGCGGGGCCTCTAGGGACCAGTACTTC,CATRNSGASRDQYF
-,TRBV7-8,TRBJ1-4,TGTGCCAGCAGCCCCGGGGCCTCTGGAAAACTGTTTTTT,CASSPGASGKLFF
-,TRBV3-1,TRBJ2-6,TGTGCCAGCAGCCTCAAGGTGGGGGCCAACGTCCTGACTTTC,CASSLKVGANVLTF
-,TRBV12-5,TRBJ2-5,TGTGCTAGTGGTTTGGTACTTACATCGGCGGGGGAGACCCAGTACTTC,CASGLVLTSAGETQYF
-,TRBV3-1,TRBJ2-7,TGTGCCAGCAGCCAGGCCTTGCGGAGACTCTACGAGCAGTACTTC,CASSQALRRLYEQYF
TRBD1,TRBV12-3/TRBV12-4,TRBJ1-6,TGTGCCAGCAGCCCGACAGGGGCTTCACCCCTCCACTTT,CASSPTGASPLHF
-,TRBV20-1,TRBJ2-3,TGCAGTGCTAGAGATGAGGGGGGCGCAAATACGCAGTATTTT,CSARDEGGANTQYF
-,TRBV11-1,TRBJ2-5,TGTGCCAGCAGCTTCGGGGGCGGAGGAGAGACCCAGTACTTC,CASSFGGGGETQYF
TRBD1,TRBV3-1,TRBJ1-5,TGTGCCAGCAGCCAGCAGGGGGTTTGGCAGCCCCAGCATTTT,CASSQQGVWQPQHF
TRBD2,TRBV20-1,TRBJ2-7,TGCAGTGCTAGGCGGGAGGGCCGTTACGAGCAGTACTTC,CSARREGRYEQYF
TRBD1,TRBV5-1,TRBJ1-2,TGCGCCAGCAGCCCCGAGACAGGGACCGGCGGCTACACCTTC,CASSPETGTGGYTF
-,TRBV20-1,TRBJ1-5,TGCAGTGCCTCCCGAGGAACGTCCCAGCATTTT,CSASRGTSQHF
-,TRBV6-1,TRBJ1-1,TGTGCCAGCAGTGAGCAGGGGAGGACTGAAGCTTTCTTT,CASSEQGRTEAFF
-,TRBV14,TRBJ2-3,TGTGCCAGCAGCCCATTCCGGACAGGCGGGGTGAGCACAGATACGCAGTATTTT,CASSPFRTGGVSTDTQYF
-,TRBV29-1,TRBJ2-1,TGCAGCGTTGAGTTCGGTACCGGGTACAATGAGCAGTTCTTC,CSVEFGTGYNEQFF
-,TRBV5-1,TRBJ2-3,TGCGCCAGCAGCTTGATGTCGCCAGGGAGAAGCGCAGATACGCAGTATTTT,CASSLMSPGRSADTQYF
-,TRBV6-5,TRBJ1-2,TGTGCCAGCAGCCTCACGCGGGGCGAGGGCTACACCTTC,CASSLTRGEGYTF
-,TRBV19,TRBJ1-2,TGTGCCAGTAGTATAGAGGGACACCCTATCTACACCTTC,CASSIEGHPIYTF
-,TRBV29-1,TRBJ2-3,TGCAGCGTTGGCGGTTTCGCTAGCACAGATACGCAGTATTTT,CSVGGFASTDTQYF
-,TRBV3-1,TRBJ1-2,TGTGCCAGCAGCCTTGGGACAACTTCCTATGGCTACACCTTC,CASSLGTTSYGYTF
-,TRBV4-2,TRBJ2-7,TGTGCCAGCAGCCGTGAGAACAATTACGAGCAGTACTTC,CASSRENNYEQYF
-,TRBV20-1,TRBJ2-2,TGCAGTGCTAGGGCGGGCCGGCAAGGGAACACCGGGGAGCTGTTTTTT,CSARAGRQGNTGELFF
-,TRBV20-1,TRBJ1-2,TGCAGTGCTAGCAAGTCCGGGACCGATGGCTACACCTTC,CSASKSGTDGYTF